The sequence of this TCR beta chain was determined in a study of tumor-infiltrating lymphocytes in primary liver carcinoma. Notes on the study in general: A significantly higher top-250-clone fraction was recorded for tumors than for blood (p = 0.039).

Starting material of about 450 ng total RNA yielded TCR beta cDNA via a constant-region primer. TCR beta libraries came from three nested multiplex PCR rounds using slightly modified ARM-PCR. A C-beta reverse primer and TRBV1-TRBV30 forward primers served in each of the first two PCR rounds, at ten to eleven cycles apiece. TCRdb used MiXCR to reprocess the multiplex PCR reads, holding one entry per CDR3 protein. The data show 330,000 or so distinct CDR3 sequences, with less than 65% seen just once and 5% to 6.5% held by the top ten. This clonotype was observed at least ten times. Antigen unknown. CDR1 is MRHNA and CDR2 is SNTAGT in the germline V gene. V was cut by 4 bases and J by 0 bases, with 8 bases left in between. The CDR3 runs 14 residues. The blood RNA (from unsorted whole blood) was obtained, and germline DNA was also extracted.

The V and J genes are TRBV6-4 and TRBJ2-3; D gene ambiguous. The receptor was derived from a man in his forties with primary liver carcinoma and hepatitis B virus infection. The sequencing input was peripheral blood. Here the CDR3 DNA reads TGTGCCAGCAGTGTAACGATCAGCACAGATACGCAGTATTTT. Encoded protein: CASSVTISTDTQYF.